This T cell receptor beta chain comes out of a study of blood T cells in healthy people across ages. Across the study: Using template switching, researchers captured about one barcoded beta molecule for each two T cells.

The CDR3 runs to 14 residues. The V and J ends lost 7 bases and 2 bases respectively, with 12 bases between them. Through a sample-barcoded 5' primer and a J-beta primer mix, a second PCR was run for about 6 to 11 cycles. TCRdb itself ran the 5' RACE reads through MiXCR, one entry per CDR3 protein. This sample yields 650,000 to 700,000 distinct CDR3 sequences, of which under 65% are seen a single time; roughly 14% belongs to the top ten. This clonotype was sampled from an elderly woman in good health. The J gene is TRBJ2-4, the V gene TRBV12-3 or TRBV12-4, with D uncertain. The sequenced material came from blood. CDR3 sequence (DNA): TGTGCCAGCACCCTGGGTCTGACCAAAAACATTCAGTACTTC. It encodes CASTLGLTKNIQYF.